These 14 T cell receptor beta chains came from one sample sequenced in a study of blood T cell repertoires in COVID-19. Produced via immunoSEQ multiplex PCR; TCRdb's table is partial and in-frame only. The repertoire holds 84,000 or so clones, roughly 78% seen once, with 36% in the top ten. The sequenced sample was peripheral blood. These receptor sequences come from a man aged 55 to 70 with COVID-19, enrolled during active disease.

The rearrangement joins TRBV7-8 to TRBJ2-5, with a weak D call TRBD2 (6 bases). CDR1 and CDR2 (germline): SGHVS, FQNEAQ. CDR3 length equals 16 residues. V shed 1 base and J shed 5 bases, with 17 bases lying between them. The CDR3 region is CASSLGGGFRVETQYF. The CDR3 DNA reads TGTGCCAGCAGCTTAGGTGGGGGGTTCAGGGTGGAGACCCAGTACTTC.

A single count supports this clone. CDR3 residues: CASSPYLTYEQYF. DNA for the CDR3: TGCGCCAGCAGTCCCTATCTTACCTACGAGCAGTACTTC. The chain couples TRBV23-1 to TRBJ2-7; no firm D call. TRBV23-1 is an ORF, with its function uncertain. The CDR3 length is 13 residues. The V end lost 4 bases, the J end lost 2 bases, and 9 bases lay between the germline ends.

CDR3 amino acids: CASRRDIYEQYF. CDR3 coding DNA: TGTGCCAGCAGGAGGGACATCTACGAGCAGTACTTC. The chain couples TRBV6-5 to TRBJ2-7; possible D gene TRBD1, 6 bases. The CDR3 loop spans 12 amino acids. V lost 6 bases to trimming and J lost 3 bases, with 9 bases between them. Germline CDR1 is MNHEY and CDR2 is SVGAGI.

The CDR3 reads CASSSLPVNNQPQHF. The CDR3 coding sequence is TGTGCCAGTAGTTCGCTGCCAGTGAACAATCAGCCCCAGCATTTT. V usage is TRBV19 and J usage is TRBJ1-5, with D unresolved. This CDR3 contains 15 residues. The germline V gene has CDR1 LNHDA and CDR2 SQIVND (reference sequence). Between the trimmed V and J ends, which lost 5 bases and 3 bases, there was a span of 14 bases.

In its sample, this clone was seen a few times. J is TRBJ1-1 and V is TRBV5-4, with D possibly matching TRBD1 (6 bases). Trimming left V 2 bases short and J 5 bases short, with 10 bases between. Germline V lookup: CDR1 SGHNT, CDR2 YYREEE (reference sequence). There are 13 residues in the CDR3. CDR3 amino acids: CASSLTGRTEAFF. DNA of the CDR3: TGTGCCAGCAGCTTAACAGGGAGAACTGAAGCTTTCTTT.

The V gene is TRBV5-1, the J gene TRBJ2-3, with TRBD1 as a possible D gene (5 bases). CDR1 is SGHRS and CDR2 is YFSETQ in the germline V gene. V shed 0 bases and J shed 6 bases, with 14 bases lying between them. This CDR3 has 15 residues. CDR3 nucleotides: TGCGCCAGCAGCTTGGAGGGGATAGGGTCGGATACGCAGTATTTT. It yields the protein CASSLEGIGSDTQYF. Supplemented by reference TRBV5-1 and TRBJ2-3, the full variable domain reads KAGVTQTPRYLIKTRGQQVTLSCSPISGHRSVSWYQQTPGQGLQFLFEYFSETQRNKGNFPGRFSGRQFSNSRSEMNVSTLELGDSALYLCASSLEGIGSDTQYFGPGTRLTVL.

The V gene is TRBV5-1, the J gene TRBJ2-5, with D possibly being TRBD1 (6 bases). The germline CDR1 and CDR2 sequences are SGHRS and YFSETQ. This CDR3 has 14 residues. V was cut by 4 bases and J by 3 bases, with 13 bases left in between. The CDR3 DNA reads TGCGCCAGCAGCGCACAGGGAGCCGAAGAGACCCAGTACTTC. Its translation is CASSAQGAEETQYF.

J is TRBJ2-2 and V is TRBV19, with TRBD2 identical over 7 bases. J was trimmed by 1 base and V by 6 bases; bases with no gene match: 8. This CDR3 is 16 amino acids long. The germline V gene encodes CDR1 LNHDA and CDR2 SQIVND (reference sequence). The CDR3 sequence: CASRAYERGNTGELFF. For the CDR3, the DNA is TGTGCCAGTAGGGCCTACGAGCGGGGGAACACCGGGGAGCTGTTTTTT.

CDR3 DNA sequence: TGTGCCAGCACCTATAACAGCATGAACACTGAAGCTTTCTTT. This gives the protein CASTYNSMNTEAFF. The gene calls are TRBV7-9 and TRBJ1-1; D gene unclear. The CDR3 is 14 residues long. The ends were cut back, 7 bases at V and 0 bases at J, with 12 bases in the middle. CDR1 and CDR2 from the germline V gene are SEHNR and FQNEAQ (reference sequence).

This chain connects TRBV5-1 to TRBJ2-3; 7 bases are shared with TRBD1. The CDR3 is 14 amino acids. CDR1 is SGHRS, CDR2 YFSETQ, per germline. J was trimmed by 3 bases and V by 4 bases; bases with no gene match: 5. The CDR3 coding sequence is TGCGCCAGCAGCGCTAGACAGGGTACAGATACGCAGTATTTT. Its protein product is CASSARQGTDTQYF.

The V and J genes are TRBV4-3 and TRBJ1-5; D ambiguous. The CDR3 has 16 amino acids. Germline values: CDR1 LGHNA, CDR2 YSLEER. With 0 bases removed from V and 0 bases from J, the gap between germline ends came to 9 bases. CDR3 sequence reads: CASSQDGLNSNQPQHF. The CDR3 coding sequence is TGCGCCAGCAGCCAAGACGGACTTAATAGCAATCAGCCCCAGCATTTT.

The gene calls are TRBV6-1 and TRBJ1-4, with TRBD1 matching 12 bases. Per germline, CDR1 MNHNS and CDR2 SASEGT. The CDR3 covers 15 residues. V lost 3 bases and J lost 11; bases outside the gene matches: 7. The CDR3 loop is CASSEMGQGARKLFF. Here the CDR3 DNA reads TGTGCCAGCAGTGAGATGGGACAGGGGGCGCGGAAACTGTTTTTT.

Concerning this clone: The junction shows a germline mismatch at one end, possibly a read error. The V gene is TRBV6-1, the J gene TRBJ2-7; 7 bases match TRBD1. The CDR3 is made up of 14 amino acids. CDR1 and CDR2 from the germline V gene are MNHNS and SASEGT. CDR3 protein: CATSEGQLTYEQYF. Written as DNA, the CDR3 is TGTGCCACCAGTGAGGGACAGCTTACCTACGAGCAGTACTTC.

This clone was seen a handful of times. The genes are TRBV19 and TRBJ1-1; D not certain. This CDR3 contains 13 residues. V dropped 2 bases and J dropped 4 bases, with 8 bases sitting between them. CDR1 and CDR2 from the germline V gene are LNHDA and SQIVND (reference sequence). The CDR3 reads CASSIRGLTEAFF. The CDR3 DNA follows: TGTGCCAGTAGTATAAGAGGGCTCACTGAAGCTTTCTTT.